The 19 T cell receptor beta chains listed next were all sequenced from one sample in a study of T cells in Graves' hyperthyroidism and ophthalmopathy. RNA transcripts yielded amplified TCR beta CDR3 regions. In the first-round RT-PCR of the TCR CDR3, the HTBI primer set was used. TCRdb reprocessed the multiplex PCR reads with MiXCR, giving one entry per CDR3 protein. The sample has some 510,000 distinct CDR3 sequences, 46% seen once. The specimen sequenced was peripheral blood or thyroid tissue (not recorded which). Receptors were obtained from a woman aged 18-35 years with Graves' hyperthyroidism.

This clonotype was counted at least ten times. The chain has TRBV2 and TRBJ1-5; no reliable D call. V was cut by 4 bases and J by 4 bases, with 8 bases left in between. Germline values: CDR1 SNHLY, CDR2 FYNNEI. The CDR3 spans 13 residues. The CDR3 is CASSVSGNQPQHF. The CDR3, as DNA: TGTGCCAGCAGTGTAAGCGGTAATCAGCCCCAGCATTTT.

In the case of this clonotype: The conserved phenylalanine or tryptophan is not found at the CDR3 terminus, so this likely reflects a read error. The V gene is TRBV7-8, the J gene TRBJ1-1; TRBD1 agrees at 7 bases. V was clipped by 1 base and J by 3 bases; unmatched bases: 5. The length of the CDR3 is 15 residues. Germline lookup yields CDR1 SGHVS and CDR2 FQNEAQ. Here the CDR3 reads CASSLGQGGYTEAFL. The CDR3 bases are TGTGCCAGCAGCTTAGGGCAGGGGGGTTACACTGAAGCTTTCCTT.

Details on this clonotype: The junction differs from germline at one of its ends, possibly a read error. The chain couples TRBV7-9 to TRBJ2-7; D not resolved. This CDR3 contains 9 residues. Germline values: CDR1 SEHNR, CDR2 FQNEAQ (reference sequence). Here the CDR3 reads CASSLAQDF. The CDR3 DNA follows: TGTGCCAGCAGCTTAGCTCAGGACTTC.

About this clonotype itself: This may come from a read error, since a much larger clone is one base off. The chain links TRBV7-9 to TRBJ1-2; no reliable D call. CDR1 and CDR2 (germline): SEHNR, FQNEAQ (reference sequence). The CDR3 sequence is 16 residues long. The CDR3 loop reads CASSTTRHEPNYGHTF. The DNA of the CDR3 is TGTGCCAGCAGCACGACGCGACACGAGCCTAACTATGGCCACACCTTC.

The rearrangement joins TRBV24-1 to TRBJ1-3; 7 positions match TRBD1. The CDR3 runs to 15 residues. CDR1 KGHDR and CDR2 SFDVKD come from the germline V gene. J lost 5 bases, V lost 5 bases, and 8 bases had no gene match. In nucleotides, the CDR3 is TGTGCCACCAGTGGAACGGGACAGCCAAGAAACACCATATATTTT. Protein sequence: CATSGTGQPRNTIYF.

The V and J genes are TRBV7-2 and TRBJ2-7, with 7 bases identical to TRBD2. V shed 1 base, J shed 0 bases, and the junction held 6 bases outside the gene matches. Germline CDR1 reads SGHTA; CDR2 reads FQGNSA. This CDR3 has 16 amino acids. The CDR3 coding sequence is TGTGCCAGCAGCTTAGAGTGGGACTATTCCTCCTACGAGCAGTACTTC. It specifies CASSLEWDYSSYEQYF.

At least ten counts were recorded for this clonotype. The chain employs TRBV2 and TRBJ2-7; TRBD2 agrees at 8 bases. This CDR3 region has 14 residues. The V gene's germline CDR1 is SNHLY and CDR2 FYNNEI. J lost 3 bases, V lost 2 bases, and 3 bases had no gene match. The CDR3 DNA sequence: TGTGCCAGCAGTGAAAAGCGGGAGAACTACGAGCAGTACTTC. Translating it yields CASSEKRENYEQYF.

J is TRBJ2-5 and V is TRBV7-2; TRBD2 might be the D (6 bases). The length of the CDR3 is 16 residues. Trimming took off 5 bases at V and 2 bases at J, with 18 bases between the two ends. Germline CDR1 SGHTA, CDR2 FQGNSA. CDR3 in DNA: TGTGCCAGCAGCCCTCCCCGGGGGACGGGTCAAGAGACCCAGTACTTC. It codes for CASSPPRGTGQETQYF.

In its sample, this clonotype was seen many times. Here the CDR3 reads CASSLSVKNEKLFF. The CDR3 DNA reads as TGTGCCAGCAGTCTCTCGGTCAAAAATGAAAAACTGTTTTTT. This chain joins TRBV2 and TRBJ1-4, with unresolved D. From germline, CDR1 is SNHLY and CDR2 FYNNEI. V was trimmed by 5 bases and J by 5 bases, leaving 12 bases between them. CDR3 length equals 14 residues. Complete variable domain (other parts from reference TRBV2 and TRBJ1-4): EPEVTQTPSHQVTQMGQEVILRCVPISNHLYFYWYRQILGQKVEFLVSFYNNEISEKSEIFDDQFSVERPDGSNFTLKIRSTKLEDSAMYFCASSLSVKNEKLFFGSGTQLSVL.

This rearrangement joins TRBV2 to TRBJ2-5; 11 nucleotides match TRBD2. The trim removed 10 bases at V and 1 base at J, leaving 8 bases unmatched. Germline-derived CDR1 and CDR2 are SNHLY and FYNNEI. The CDR3 contains 15 residues. Written as DNA, the CDR3 is TGTGCCACCGGCCTAGCGGGAGGTGTCCAAGAGACCCAGTACTTC. Translation: CATGLAGGVQETQYF.

The genes are TRBV7-3 and TRBJ1-2; D not resolved. Trimming left V 5 bases short and J 7 bases short, with 11 bases between. The CDR3 consists of 12 residues. Germline CDR1 and CDR2: SGHTA and FQGTGA. The CDR3 spells CASSQDSSGYTF. The DNA of the CDR3 is TGTGCCAGCAGCCAAGATTCTAGTGGCTACACCTTC.

Only a few counts were recorded for this clonotype. The chain links TRBV12-3 or TRBV12-4 to TRBJ1-1; D gene unclear. This CDR3 comprises 13 residues. Trimming left V 4 bases short and J 6 bases short, with 12 bases between. The CDR3, as DNA: TGTGCCAGCAGTTACTATAGCGGGGCTGAAGCTTTCTTT. This encodes CASSYYSGAEAFF.

This clonotype came up a few times. V and J are TRBV5-1 and TRBJ2-7, with 12 bases lining up with TRBD2. In germline, CDR1 is SGHRS, CDR2 YFSETQ. V was clipped by 1 base and J by 2 bases; unmatched bases: 4. The CDR3 spans 16 residues. CDR3 region: CASSLSRTSGAYEQYF. CDR3 bases: TGCGCCAGCAGCTTGAGTCGGACTAGCGGGGCCTACGAGCAGTACTTC. The complete variable domain, with remaining parts taken from reference TRBV5-1 and TRBJ2-7, reads KAGVTQTPRYLIKTRGQQVTLSCSPISGHRSVSWYQQTPGQGLQFLFEYFSETQRNKGNFPGRFSGRQFSNSRSEMNVSTLELGDSALYLCASSLSRTSGAYEQYFGPGTRLTVT.

This clonotype was counted between two and nine times. V usage is TRBV20-1 and J usage is TRBJ2-3, with TRBD2 matching over 10 bases. Germline values: CDR1 DFQATT, CDR2 SNEGSKA (reference sequence). The CDR3 is 13 amino acids. V was clipped by 3 bases and J by 4 bases; unmatched bases: 1. The CDR3, as DNA: TGCAGTGCTAGGCTAGCGGGAGCAGATACGCAGTATTTT. Its translation is CSARLAGADTQYF.

This chain connects TRBV9 to TRBJ1-4; tentative D call: TRBD1 (6 bases). The CDR3 totals 15 residues. Trimming removed 4 bases from V and 0 bases from J, with 10 bases in between. Per the germline V gene, CDR1 is SGDLS and CDR2 is YYNGEE. CDR3 region: CASSPGVATNEKLFF. CDR3 coding DNA: TGTGCCAGCAGCCCAGGGGTGGCAACTAATGAAAAACTGTTTTTT.

The V gene is TRBV13, the J gene TRBJ1-1; perhaps TRBD1 as D (5 bases). The germline gives CDR1 PRHDT, CDR2 FYEKMQ (reference sequence). Trimming pared 3 bases from V and 0 bases from J, leaving 11 bases between. This CDR3 has 15 residues. The CDR3 spells CASSFWGEMNTEAFF. For the CDR3, the DNA is TGTGCCAGCAGCTTCTGGGGGGAGATGAACACTGAAGCTTTCTTT.

At least ten counts were recorded for this clonotype. The chain combines TRBV24-1 with TRBJ1-5; D not certain. The CDR3 is 14 amino acids. CDR1 and CDR2 from the germline V gene are KGHDR and SFDVKD. The V end was cut by 7 bases, the J end by 3 bases, with 12 bases between. The CDR3 reads CATRLPRNNQPQHF. CDR3 coding DNA: TGTGCCACCAGACTACCCAGGAACAATCAGCCCCAGCATTTT.

The chain is built from TRBV20-1 and TRBJ1-5; tentative D call: TRBD1 (5 bases). The CDR3 has 16 residues. Germline V gene lookup returns CDR1 DFQATT and CDR2 SNEGSKA (reference sequence). V lost 3 bases, J lost 2 bases, and 17 bases lay in between. This CDR3 reads CSASFPGHVGNQPQHF. The CDR3 nucleotides read TGCAGTGCTAGCTTTCCGGGGCATGTAGGCAATCAGCCCCAGCATTTT.

J is TRBJ2-7 and V is TRBV19; 9 nucleotides match TRBD2. The germline V gene has CDR1 LNHDA and CDR2 SQIVND (reference sequence). V trimming: 5 bases; J trimming: 3 bases; junction bases outside the gene matches: 5. The CDR3 covers 14 residues. The DNA for the CDR3 is TGTGCCAGTAGTCATGTAGCGGGGGACTACGAGCAGTACTTC. Residues: CASSHVAGDYEQYF.